This T cell receptor (beta chain) was retrieved from a study of blood T cells in healthy people across ages. General study points: Among T cells, TCR beta diversity per million cells dropped roughly linearly as age rose. Higher diversity, along with more naive CD4+ cells, distinguished long-lived donors from aged donors.

Each donor had 8 to 10 milliliters of peripheral blood drawn. In its sample, this clonotype was seen a few times. Its antigen remains unknown. A second PCR of 7 to 11 cycles used a sample-barcoded 5' primer and a J-beta primer mix. Every molecule of cDNA carried a tag from a template-switch adaptor with 12 random nucleotides. Using its own MiXCR run on the 5' RACE reads, TCRdb lists one record per CDR3 protein. The profile covers 700,000 to 900,000 distinct CDR3 sequences, with about 55% appearing a single time and approximately 41% taken by the ten largest. This sequence was found in an elderly man in good health. The source material was blood.

For the CDR3, the DNA is TGTGCCAGCAGCCCAACTAGCGGGAACCTGCAAGAGACCCAGTACTTC. Translated: CASSPTSGNLQETQYF. This sequence joins TRBV7-9 and TRBJ2-5, with TRBD2 identical over 10 bases. V shed 5 bases, J shed 2 bases, and the junction held 8 bases outside the gene matches. The CDR3 length is 16 residues. From germline, CDR1 is SEHNR and CDR2 FQNEAQ (reference sequence).